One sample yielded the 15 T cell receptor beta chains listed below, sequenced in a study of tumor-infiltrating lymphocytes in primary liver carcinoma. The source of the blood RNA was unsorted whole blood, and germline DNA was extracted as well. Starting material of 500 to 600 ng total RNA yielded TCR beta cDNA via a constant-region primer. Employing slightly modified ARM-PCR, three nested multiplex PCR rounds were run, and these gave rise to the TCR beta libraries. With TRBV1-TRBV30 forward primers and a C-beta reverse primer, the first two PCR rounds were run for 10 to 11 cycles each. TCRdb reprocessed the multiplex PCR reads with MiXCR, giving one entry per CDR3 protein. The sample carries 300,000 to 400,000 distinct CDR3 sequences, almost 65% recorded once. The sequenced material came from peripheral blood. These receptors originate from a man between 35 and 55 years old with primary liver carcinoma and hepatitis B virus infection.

The CDR3 here is CASSEPGGEYGYTF. The DNA for the CDR3 is TGTGCCAGCAGTGAACCAGGGGGTGAATATGGCTACACCTTC. The chain carries TRBV6-1 and TRBJ1-2, with TRBD1 matching 7 bases. The CDR3 is 14 amino acids. The junction had 5 bases not matched to a gene; V was cut back by 2 bases and J by 5 bases. Per the germline V gene, CDR1 is MNHNS and CDR2 is SASEGT.

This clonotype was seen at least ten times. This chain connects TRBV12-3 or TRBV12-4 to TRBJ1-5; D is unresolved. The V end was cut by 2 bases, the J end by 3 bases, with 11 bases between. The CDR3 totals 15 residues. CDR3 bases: TGTGCCAGCAGTTTATGGCCAGTGCCCAATCAGCCCCAGCATTTT. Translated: CASSLWPVPNQPQHF.

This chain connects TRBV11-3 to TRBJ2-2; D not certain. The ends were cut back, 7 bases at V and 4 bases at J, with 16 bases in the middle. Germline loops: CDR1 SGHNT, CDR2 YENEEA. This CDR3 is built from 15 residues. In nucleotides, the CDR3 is TGTGCCAGCATCCTGGGCCCGGCCGGCACCGGGGAGCTGTTTTTT. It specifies CASILGPAGTGELFF. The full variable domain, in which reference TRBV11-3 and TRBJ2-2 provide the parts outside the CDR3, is EAGVVQSPRYKIIEKKQPVAFWCNPISGHNTLYWYLQNLGQGPELLIRYENEEAVDDSQLPKDRFSAERLKGVDSTLKIQPAELGDSAVYLCASILGPAGTGELFFGEGSRLTVL.

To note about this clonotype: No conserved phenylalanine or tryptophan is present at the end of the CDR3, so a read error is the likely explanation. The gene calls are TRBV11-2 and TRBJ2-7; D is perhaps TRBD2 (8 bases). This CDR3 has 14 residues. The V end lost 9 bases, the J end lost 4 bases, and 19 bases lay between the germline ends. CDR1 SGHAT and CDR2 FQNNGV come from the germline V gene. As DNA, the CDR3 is TGTGCCAGTAGCGGGACCGGGACAGTATACGAGCAGTACTCC. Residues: CASSGTGTVYEQYS.

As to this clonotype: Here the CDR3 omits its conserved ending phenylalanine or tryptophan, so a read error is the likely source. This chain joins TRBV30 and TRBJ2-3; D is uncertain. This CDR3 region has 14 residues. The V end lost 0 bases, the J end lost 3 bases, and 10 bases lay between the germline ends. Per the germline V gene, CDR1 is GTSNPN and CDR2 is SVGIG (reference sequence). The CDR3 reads CAWSVQALTDTQYY. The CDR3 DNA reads TGTGCCTGGAGTGTACAAGCACTTACAGATACGCAGTATTAT.

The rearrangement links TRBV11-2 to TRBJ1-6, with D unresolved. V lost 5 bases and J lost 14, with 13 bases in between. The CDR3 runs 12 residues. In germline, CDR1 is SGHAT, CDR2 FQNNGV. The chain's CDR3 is CASSIARGTLHF. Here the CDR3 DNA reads TGTGCCAGCAGCATAGCACGTGGGACCCTCCACTTT.

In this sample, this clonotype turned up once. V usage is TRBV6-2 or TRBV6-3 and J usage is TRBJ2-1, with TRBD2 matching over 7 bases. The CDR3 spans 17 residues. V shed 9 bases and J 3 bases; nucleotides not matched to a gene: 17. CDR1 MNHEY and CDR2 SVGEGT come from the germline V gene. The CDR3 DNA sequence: TGTGCCAGAAGACGGACTAGAGGGAGAAGCTTCTACAATGAGCAGTTCTTC. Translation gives CARRRTRGRSFYNEQFF.

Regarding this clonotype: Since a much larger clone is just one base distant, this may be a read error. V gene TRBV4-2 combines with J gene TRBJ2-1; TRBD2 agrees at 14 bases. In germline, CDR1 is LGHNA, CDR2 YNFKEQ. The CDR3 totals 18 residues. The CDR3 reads CTSSLSWGLAGVRNEQFF. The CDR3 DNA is TGTACCAGCAGCCTCAGCTGGGGACTAGCGGGAGTCAGGAATGAGCAGTTCTTC.

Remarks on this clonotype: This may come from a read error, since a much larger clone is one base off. The CDR3 nucleotides read TGTGCCAGCAGTTACTCGGGTCCGAGGACAGGGGTTTCCTTC. Translation gives CASSYSGPRTGVSF. The genes are TRBV6-2 or TRBV6-3 and TRBJ2-5; 9 bases fit TRBD1. CDR1 and CDR2 (germline): MNHEY, SVGEGT. This CDR3 spans 14 amino acids.

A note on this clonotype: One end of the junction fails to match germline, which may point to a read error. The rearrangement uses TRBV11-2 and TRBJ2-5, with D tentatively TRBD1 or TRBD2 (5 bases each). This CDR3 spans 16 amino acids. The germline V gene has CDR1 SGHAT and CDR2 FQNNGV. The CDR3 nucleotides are TGTGCCAGCAGCTTAGATGAGCGGAGAGGGGTAGAGACCCATTACTTC. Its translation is CASSLDERRGVETHYF.

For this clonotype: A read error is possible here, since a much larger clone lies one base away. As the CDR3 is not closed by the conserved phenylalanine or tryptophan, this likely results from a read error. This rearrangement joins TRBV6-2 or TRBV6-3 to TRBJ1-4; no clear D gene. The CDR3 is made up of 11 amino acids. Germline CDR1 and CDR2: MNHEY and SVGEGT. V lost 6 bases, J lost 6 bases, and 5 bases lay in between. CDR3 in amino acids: CASRRDEKLFS. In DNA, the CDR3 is TGTGCCAGCAGACGGGATGAAAAACTGTTTTCT.

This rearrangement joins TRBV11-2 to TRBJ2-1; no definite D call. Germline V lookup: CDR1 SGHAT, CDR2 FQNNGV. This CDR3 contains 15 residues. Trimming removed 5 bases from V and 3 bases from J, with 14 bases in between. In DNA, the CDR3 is TGTGCCAGCAGCGTCCGACTCAATATCTACAATGAGCAGTTCTTC. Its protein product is CASSVRLNIYNEQFF. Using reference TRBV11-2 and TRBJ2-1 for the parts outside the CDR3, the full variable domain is EAGVAQSPRYKIIEKRQSVAFWCNPISGHATLYWYQQILGQGPKLLIQFQNNGVVDDSQLPKDRFSAERLKGVDSTLKIQPAKLEDSAVYLCASSVRLNIYNEQFFGPGTRLTVL.

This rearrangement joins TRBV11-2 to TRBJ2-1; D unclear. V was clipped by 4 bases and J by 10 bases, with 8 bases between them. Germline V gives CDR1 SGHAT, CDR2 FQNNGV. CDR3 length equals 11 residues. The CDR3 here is CASSSDGEQFF. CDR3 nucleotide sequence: TGTGCCAGCAGCTCTGATGGAGAGCAGTTCTTC.

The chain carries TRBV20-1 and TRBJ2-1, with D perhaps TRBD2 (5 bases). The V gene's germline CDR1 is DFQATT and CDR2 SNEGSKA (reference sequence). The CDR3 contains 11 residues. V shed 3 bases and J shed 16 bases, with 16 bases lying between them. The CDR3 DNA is TGCAGTGCTAGCCCGACTATGACCATTTTCTTC. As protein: CSASPTMTIFF.

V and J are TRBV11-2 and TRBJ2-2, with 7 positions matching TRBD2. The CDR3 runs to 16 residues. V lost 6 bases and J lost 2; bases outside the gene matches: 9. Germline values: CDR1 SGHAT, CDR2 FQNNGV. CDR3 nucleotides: TGTGCCAGCAGTACCATAGCGGGTTGTAACACCGGGGAGCTGTTTTTT. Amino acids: CASSTIAGCNTGELFF.